This entry features one T cell receptor beta chain sequence. Its specificity is not known. All participating donors were Caucasian adults from Nashville, Tennessee. This sample was taken from a study of shared clonotypes between healthy human individuals. Regarding the study as a whole: Naive CD4 clonotypes were shared across a few donors at roughly 5%. Naive subsets usually exceeded memory subsets in estimated richness.

Each cell subset's genomic DNA was divided evenly among several immunoSEQ plates. Libraries were prepared by immunoSEQ multiplex PCR; TCRdb keeps only in-frame clonotypes and omits some of them. The sample lists some 2,400,000 clones; under 97% were seen once. The sequenced sample consisted of naive CD4+ T cells sorted from blood. The subset: CD45RA+ positively selected. The sequence was obtained from a man younger than 35 in good health.

CDR3: CASSPTTGRDNEQFF. CDR3 coding DNA: TGTGCCAGCAGCCCAACGACAGGGAGAGACAATGAGCAGTTCTTC. The V and J genes are TRBV7-2 and TRBJ2-1; 7 bases are shared with TRBD1. Looked up from germline, CDR1 is SGHTA and CDR2 is FQGNSA. With 5 bases clipped from V and 5 bases from J, the junction kept 9 bases outside the gene matches. The CDR3 extends over 15 amino acids.